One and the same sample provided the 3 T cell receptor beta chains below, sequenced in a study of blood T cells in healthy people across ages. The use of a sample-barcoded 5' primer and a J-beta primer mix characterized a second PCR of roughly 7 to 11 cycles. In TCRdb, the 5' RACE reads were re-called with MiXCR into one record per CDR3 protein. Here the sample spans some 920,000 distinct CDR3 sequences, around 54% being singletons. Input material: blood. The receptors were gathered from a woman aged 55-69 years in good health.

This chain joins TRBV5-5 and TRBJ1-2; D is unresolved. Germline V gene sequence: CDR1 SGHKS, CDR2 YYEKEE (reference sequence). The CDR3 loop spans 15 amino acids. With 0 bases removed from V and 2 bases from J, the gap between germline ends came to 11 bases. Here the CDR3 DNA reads TGTGCCAGCAGCTTGGAGTTCGGCCTGAACTATGGCTACACCTTC. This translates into CASSLEFGLNYGYTF.

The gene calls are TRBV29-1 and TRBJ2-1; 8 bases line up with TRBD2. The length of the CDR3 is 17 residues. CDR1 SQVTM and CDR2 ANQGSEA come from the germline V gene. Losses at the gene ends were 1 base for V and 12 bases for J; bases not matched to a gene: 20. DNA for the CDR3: TGCAGCGTTGAAGCTGGGGCGTGGAATAGCGGGAACGAGCGGCAGTTCTTC. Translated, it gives CSVEAGAWNSGNERQFF.

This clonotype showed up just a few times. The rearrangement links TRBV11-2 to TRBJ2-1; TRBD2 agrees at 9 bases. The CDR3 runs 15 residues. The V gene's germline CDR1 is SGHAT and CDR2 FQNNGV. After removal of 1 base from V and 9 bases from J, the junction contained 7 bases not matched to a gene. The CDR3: CASSLAMGLAVEQFF. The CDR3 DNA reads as TGTGCCAGCAGCTTAGCAATGGGACTAGCAGTTGAGCAGTTCTTC.